Listed here are 29 T cell receptor beta chains from one sample, sequenced in a study of shared clonotypes between healthy human individuals. Assay: immunoSEQ multiplex PCR; the TCRdb copy retains only in-frame clones and omits some. Of about 500,000 clones listed, approximately 71% are singletons. The sequenced material came from PBMCs. The receptors originated from a woman aged 40 to 55 in good health. Some clones in this sample may be carry-over from other donors' samples.

J is TRBJ1-6 and V is TRBV4-1, with 7 bases that match TRBD1. In germline, CDR1 is MGHRA, CDR2 YSYEKL. V shed 0 bases, J shed 9 bases, and the junction held 8 bases outside the gene matches. This CDR3 is built from 16 residues. For the CDR3, the DNA is TGCGCCAGCAGCCAAGATAACAGGGGAGGAGGTTCACCCCTCCACTTT. Its translation is CASSQDNRGGGSPLHF.

The sample holds a few counts of this clone. The chain employs TRBV5-1 and TRBJ2-5, with D tentatively TRBD1 (5 bases). The germline gives CDR1 SGHRS, CDR2 YFSETQ. Deletions cut 4 bases from V and 5 bases from J, with 12 bases between. The length of the CDR3 is 13 residues. The CDR3, as DNA: TGCGCCAGCAGCCAGGGCCATGGGGAGACCCAGTACTTC. Translating gives CASSQGHGETQYF.

This clone has a count of ten or more. This chain uses TRBV4-1 with TRBJ2-3; D not resolved. CDR3 length: 14 amino acids. V lost 2 bases and J 0 bases, leaving 6 bases between the germline ends. Germline assignment: CDR1 MGHRA and CDR2 YSYEKL. The CDR3 region is CASSQPDSTDTQYF. In DNA form, the CDR3 reads TGCGCCAGCAGCCAACCGGACAGCACAGATACGCAGTATTTT.

As regards this clone: Only one base separates this from a far larger clonotype, so it likely reflects a read error. This chain connects TRBV7-8 to TRBJ2-2; maybe TRBD1 (6 bases). Germline V gene lookup returns CDR1 SGHVS and CDR2 FQNEAQ. The length of the CDR3 is 15 residues. The CDR3 region is CASSLDRADTGELSF. The CDR3 DNA follows: TGTGCCAGCAGCTTAGACAGGGCCGACACCGGGGAGCTGTCTTTT.

The chain joins TRBV4-2 to TRBJ1-5; 7 bases are shared with TRBD1. CDR1 is LGHNA and CDR2 is YNFKEQ in the germline V gene. The CDR3 length is 18 residues. V lost 0 bases and J lost 1; bases outside the gene matches: 9. The CDR3 region is CASSQDSKGARSNQPQHF. In nucleotides, the CDR3 is TGTGCCAGCAGCCAAGATAGTAAGGGGGCAAGGAGCAATCAGCCCCAGCATTTT.

A few counts support this clone. This chain links TRBV28 with TRBJ1-5; no clear D gene. The CDR3 length is 13 residues. Trimming cost V 6 bases and J 6 bases, with 12 bases left between them. The germline V gene has CDR1 MDHEN and CDR2 SYDVKM. CDR3 residues: CASSLVERQPQHF. Written as DNA, the CDR3 is TGTGCCAGCAGCCTCGTTGAGCGTCAGCCCCAGCATTTT.

The genes are TRBV19 and TRBJ1-2, with TRBD1 matching 9 bases. Trimming at V came to 3 bases and at J to 4 bases, leaving 3 bases not matched to a gene. This CDR3 has 14 amino acids. Germline V gene sequence: CDR1 LNHDA, CDR2 SQIVND (reference sequence). In DNA form, the CDR3 reads TGTGCCAGTAGTATCGAGACAGGGGGCTATGGCTACACCTTC. This sequence encodes CASSIETGGYGYTF. The full variable domain, with the rest looked up from reference TRBV19 and TRBJ1-2, is DGGITQSPKYLFRKEGQNVTLSCEQNLNHDAMYWYRQDPGQGLRLIYYSQIVNDFQKGDIAEGYSVSREKKESFPLTVTSAQKNPTAFYLCASSIETGGYGYTFGSGTRLTVV.

V is TRBV6-1 and J is TRBJ1-2; 8 bases map to TRBD1. V dropped 4 bases and J dropped 5; count of bases not matched to a gene: 6. The CDR3 totals 14 residues. Germline V gives CDR1 MNHNS, CDR2 SASEGT. The CDR3 nucleotides are TGTGCCAGCAGTGGAGACAGGGGACGTTATGGCTACACCTTC. It is translated as CASSGDRGRYGYTF.

The chain links TRBV5-4 to TRBJ2-5, with D unclear. The CDR3 contains 11 residues. CDR1 and CDR2 from the germline V gene are SGHNT and YYREEE (reference sequence). Trimming removed 3 bases at V and 1 base at J, with 1 base between. DNA for the CDR3: TGTGCCAGCAGCTCCCAAGAGACCCAGTACTTC. Protein: CASSSQETQYF.

This sequence joins TRBV7-9 and TRBJ1-4; D might be TRBD1 (6 bases). Germline V gene lookup returns CDR1 SEHNR and CDR2 FQNEAQ (reference sequence). V was clipped by 7 bases and J by 3 bases, with 18 bases between them. The length of the CDR3 is 16 residues. The CDR3 here is CASTPFGGQANEKLFF. The CDR3 nucleotides read TGTGCCAGCACCCCCTTCGGGGGGCAAGCTAATGAAAAACTGTTTTTT.

The rearrangement joins TRBV29-1 to TRBJ2-3; no clear D. Germline CDR1 SQVTM, CDR2 ANQGSEA. The CDR3 is 11 residues long. V lost 6 bases to trimming and J lost 5 bases, with 9 bases between them. CDR3 loop: CSVRSLDTQYF. The CDR3 DNA follows: TGCAGCGTGAGGTCCTTAGATACGCAGTATTTT.

V usage is TRBV5-6 and J usage is TRBJ2-5, with TRBD2 matching over 13 bases. With the DNA end fitting TRBJ2-7 better, the J assignment may be wrong. The CDR3 runs 16 residues. The germline V gene encodes CDR1 SGHDT and CDR2 YYEEEE. The DNA of the CDR3 is TGTGCCAGCAGCGAGGGACTAGCGGGATGGCCGCCCGAGCAGTACTTC. Residues: CASSEGLAGWPPEQYF.

This clone showed up just once. The rearrangement links TRBV5-4 to TRBJ1-2, with a possible D match to TRBD1 (5 bases). The CDR3 covers 16 residues. Germline V gene sequence: CDR1 SGHNT, CDR2 YYREEE (reference sequence). Trimming took 3 bases from V and 3 from J, leaving 18 bases between them. The CDR3, as DNA: TGTGCCAGCAGCTCATCAAATGACAGAGTTTACTATGGCTACACCTTC. Translation: CASSSSNDRVYYGYTF.

The gene calls are TRBV28 and TRBJ2-2, with D tentatively TRBD2 (5 bases). CDR1 and CDR2 (germline): MDHEN, SYDVKM. V lost 11 bases, J lost 8 bases, and 18 bases lay in between. The CDR3 totals 13 residues. This CDR3 reads CAGRGKSWGELFF. In DNA form, the CDR3 reads TGTGCCGGTCGGGGTAAATCGTGGGGGGAGCTGTTTTTT.

The chain joins TRBV13 to TRBJ2-7; 7 bases are shared with TRBD2. The DNA end is a closer match to TRBJ2-1, so the J assignment may be wrong. The CDR3 sequence is 17 residues long. Germline lookup yields CDR1 PRHDT and CDR2 FYEKMQ (reference sequence). The chain's CDR3 is CASSPRERDNRYDEQFF. The CDR3 DNA is TGTGCCAGCAGCCCACGCGAGCGGGATAATCGATACGATGAGCAGTTCTTC.

The V gene is TRBV5-1, the J gene TRBJ1-1; D remains unclear. The length of the CDR3 is 13 residues. The germline V gene encodes CDR1 SGHRS and CDR2 YFSETQ. Trimming left V 1 base short and J 4 bases short, with 8 bases between. The CDR3 region has the DNA TGCGCCAGCAGCTTGAGAGACATCACTGAAGCTTTCTTT. As protein: CASSLRDITEAFF.

The chain has TRBV30 and TRBJ1-4, with unresolved D. Germline loops: CDR1 GTSNPN, CDR2 SVGIG (reference sequence). The CDR3 is 12 amino acids. With 3 bases removed from V and 8 bases from J, the gap between germline ends came to 10 bases. The CDR3 DNA is TGTGCCTGGAGCGTCCCTGGGGAAAAACTGTTTTTT. Its protein product is CAWSVPGEKLFF.

This clone was seen only once. The gene calls are TRBV18 and TRBJ1-2; D is possibly TRBD1 (5 bases). Germline V gene lookup returns CDR1 KGHSH and CDR2 LQKENI. V shed 6 bases and J shed 7 bases, with 21 bases lying between them. The CDR3 is 15 amino acids. CDR3 bases: TGTGCCAGCTCCCCCCGGCGGGACCGGATGGGTGGCTACACCTTC. Translation: CASSPRRDRMGGYTF.

V usage is TRBV5-1 and J usage is TRBJ1-4, with TRBD1 as a possible D gene (5 bases). Germline V gene sequence: CDR1 SGHRS, CDR2 YFSETQ. This CDR3 is built from 14 residues. V was pared by 2 bases and J by 8 bases, with 13 bases between. The CDR3 sequence: CASSLLGGGEKLFF. The CDR3, as DNA: TGCGCCAGCAGCTTACTCGGGGGAGGAGAAAAACTGTTTTTT.

At least ten counts were recorded for this clone. The chain combines TRBV6-4 with TRBJ2-3, with 8 bases fitting TRBD2. The CDR3 length is 14 residues. Trimming at V came to 2 bases and at J to 6 bases, leaving 4 bases not matched to a gene. Germline values: CDR1 MRHNA, CDR2 SNTAGT. In DNA, the CDR3 is TGTGCCAGCAGTGACGCGGGAGGTGCGGATACGCAGTATTTT. Translated, it gives CASSDAGGADTQYF.

About this clone itself: This may be a read error: a much more frequent sequence differs by one nucleotide. Other nucleotide sequences in the sample specify the same CDR3. J is TRBJ2-7 and V is TRBV23-1, with D tentatively TRBD1 (6 bases). TRBV23-1 is annotated as an ORF whose role is uncertain. V was clipped by 0 bases and J by 2 bases, with 23 bases between them. This CDR3 has 19 amino acids. For the CDR3, the DNA is TGCGCCAGCAGTCAATCTCCTTATCGGACAGCACGTAAAACCTACGAGCAGTACTTC. It translates to CASSQSPYRTARKTYEQYF.

Remarks on this clone: An end of the junction does not agree with germline; a read error may underlie this. The rearrangement joins TRBV6-6 to TRBJ2-7; D is perhaps TRBD1 or TRBD2 (5 bases each). In germline, CDR1 is MNHNY, CDR2 SVGAGI (reference sequence). CDR3 length: 13 residues. The CDR3 sequence: CASNYSGANEQYF. CDR3 nucleotides: TGTGCCAGCAATTACTCCGGGGCTAACGAGCAGTACTTC.

The chain uses TRBV5-1 and TRBJ2-7; D assignment may be TRBD1 or TRBD2 (5 bases each). The CDR3 loop spans 15 amino acids. Trimming cost V 0 bases and J 2 bases, with 12 bases left between them. Per germline, CDR1 SGHRS and CDR2 YFSETQ. The CDR3 loop is CASSLDGGSAYEQYF. The CDR3 DNA is TGCGCCAGCAGCTTGGATGGGGGTTCCGCCTACGAGCAGTACTTC.

V usage is TRBV7-2 and J usage is TRBJ1-2, with 8 nucleotides matching TRBD1. V shed 0 bases and J 4 bases; nucleotides not matched to a gene: 7. CDR1 is SGHTA, CDR2 FQGNSA, per germline. CDR3 length: 16 residues. For the CDR3, the DNA is TGTGCCAGCAGCTTAGCGCAGGGGGCGGGAGGCTATGGCTACACCTTC. It yields the protein CASSLAQGAGGYGYTF.

Comment on this clone: Being one base from a much bigger clone, this may be a read error. V and J are TRBV2 and TRBJ2-7, with unresolved D. The J call could be wrong; TRBJ2-5 is a better fit for the DNA end. Germline assignment: CDR1 SNHLY and CDR2 FYNNEI. The CDR3 has 12 amino acids. The CDR3 reads CSSSPSQETQYF. DNA of the CDR3: TGTTCCAGCAGCCCCAGTCAAGAGACCCAGTACTTC.

The rearrangement joins TRBV18 to TRBJ2-6; 12 positions match TRBD1. With V trimmed by 3 bases and J by 4 bases, 4 bases remained unmatched. Germline CDR1 is KGHSH and CDR2 is LQKENI. The CDR3 sequence is 17 residues long. In nucleotides, the CDR3 is TGTGCCAGCTCACCGGGACAGGGGGCGCTAGGGGCCAACGTCCTGACTTTC. Protein product: CASSPGQGALGANVLTF.

With respect to this clone: Given a far larger clone just one base away, this is likely a sequencing read error. The V gene is TRBV30, the J gene TRBJ1-1; the match to TRBD1 covers 9 bases. The CDR3 length is 13 residues. CDR1 is GTSNPN and CDR2 is SVGIG in the germline V gene (reference sequence). CDR3 DNA sequence: TGTGTCCGAAACGCACAGGGGGCGTCTGAAGCTTTCTTT. Translated: CVRNAQGASEAFF.

CDR3 bases: TGCAGCGTGGACATTCTATTTGGGAACACTGAAGCTTTCTTT. Encoded protein: CSVDILFGNTEAFF. This sequence joins TRBV29-1 and TRBJ1-1, with a possible D match to TRBD1 (5 bases). Trimming took off 6 bases at V and 1 base at J, with 15 bases between the two ends. The germline CDR1 and CDR2 sequences are SQVTM and ANQGSEA. The CDR3 runs 14 residues.

Note on this clone: An end of the junction does not agree with germline; a read error may underlie this. This chain connects TRBV6-5 to TRBJ1-6; D remains ambiguous. Germline V gene data show CDR1 as MNHEY and CDR2 as SVGAGI. CDR3 size: 13 residues. CDR3 protein: CACSYGANPPLHF. In DNA form, the CDR3 reads TGTGCCTGCAGTTACGGAGCGAATCCACCCCTCCACTTT.